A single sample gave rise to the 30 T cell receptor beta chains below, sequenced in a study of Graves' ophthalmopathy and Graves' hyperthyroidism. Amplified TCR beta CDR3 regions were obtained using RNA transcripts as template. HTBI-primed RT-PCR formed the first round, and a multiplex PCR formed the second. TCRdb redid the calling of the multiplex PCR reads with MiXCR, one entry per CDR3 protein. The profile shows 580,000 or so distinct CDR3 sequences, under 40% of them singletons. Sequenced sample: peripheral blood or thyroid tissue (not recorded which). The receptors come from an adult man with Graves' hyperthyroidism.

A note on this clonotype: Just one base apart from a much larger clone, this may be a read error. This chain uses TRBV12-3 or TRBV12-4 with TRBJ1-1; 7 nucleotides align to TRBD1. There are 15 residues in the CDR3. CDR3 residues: CASSLVRGRNTEALF. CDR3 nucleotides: TGTGCCAGCAGTTTAGTGAGGGGGCGAAACACTGAAGCTCTCTTT.

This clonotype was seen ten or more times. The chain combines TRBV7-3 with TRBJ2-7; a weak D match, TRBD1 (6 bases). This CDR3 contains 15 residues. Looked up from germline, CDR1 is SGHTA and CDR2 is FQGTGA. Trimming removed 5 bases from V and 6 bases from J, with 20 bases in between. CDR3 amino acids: CASSPGATSLTEQYF. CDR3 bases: TGTGCCAGCAGCCCAGGGGCCACCTCCTTGACCGAGCAGTACTTC.

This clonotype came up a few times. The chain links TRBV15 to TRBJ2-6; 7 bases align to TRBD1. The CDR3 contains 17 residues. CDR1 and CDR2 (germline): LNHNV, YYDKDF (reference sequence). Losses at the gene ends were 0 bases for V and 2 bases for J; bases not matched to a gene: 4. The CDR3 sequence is CATSREGGAPGANVLTF. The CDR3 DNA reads TGTGCCACCAGCAGAGAAGGGGGCGCACCTGGGGCCAACGTCCTGACTTTC.

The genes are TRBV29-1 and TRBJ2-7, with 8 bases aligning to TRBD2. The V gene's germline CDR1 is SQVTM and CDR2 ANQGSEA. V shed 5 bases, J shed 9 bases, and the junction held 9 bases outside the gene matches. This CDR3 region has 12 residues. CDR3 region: CSVTGTSNVQYF. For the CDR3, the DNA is TGCAGCGTTACCGGGACTAGTAATGTGCAGTACTTC.

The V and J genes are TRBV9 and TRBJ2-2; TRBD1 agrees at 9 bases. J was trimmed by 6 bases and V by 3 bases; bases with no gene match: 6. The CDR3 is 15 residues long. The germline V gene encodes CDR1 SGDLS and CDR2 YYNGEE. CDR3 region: CASSDRDRAPGELFF. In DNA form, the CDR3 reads TGTGCCAGCAGCGACCGGGACAGGGCCCCCGGGGAGCTGTTTTTT.

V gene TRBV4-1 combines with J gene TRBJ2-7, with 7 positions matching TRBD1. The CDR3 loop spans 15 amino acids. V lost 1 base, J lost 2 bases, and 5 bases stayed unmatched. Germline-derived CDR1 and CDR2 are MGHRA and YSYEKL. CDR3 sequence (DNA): TGCGCCAGCAGCCAAGTTGACAGGGACACCTACGAGCAGTACTTC. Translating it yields CASSQVDRDTYEQYF.

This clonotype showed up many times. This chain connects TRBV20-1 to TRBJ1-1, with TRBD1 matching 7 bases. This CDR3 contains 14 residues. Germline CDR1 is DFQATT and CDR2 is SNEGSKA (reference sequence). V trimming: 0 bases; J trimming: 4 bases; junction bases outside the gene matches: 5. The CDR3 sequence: CSARETGMATEAFF. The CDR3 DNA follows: TGCAGTGCTAGAGAGACAGGGATGGCCACTGAAGCTTTCTTT.

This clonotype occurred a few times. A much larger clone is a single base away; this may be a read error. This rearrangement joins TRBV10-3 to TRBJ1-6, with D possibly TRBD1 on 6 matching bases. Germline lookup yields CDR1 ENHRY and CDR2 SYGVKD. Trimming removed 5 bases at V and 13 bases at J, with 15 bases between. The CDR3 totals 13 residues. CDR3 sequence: CAISYRGASPLHF. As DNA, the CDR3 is TGTGCCATCAGTTACCGGGGGGCGTCTCCCCTCCACTTT.

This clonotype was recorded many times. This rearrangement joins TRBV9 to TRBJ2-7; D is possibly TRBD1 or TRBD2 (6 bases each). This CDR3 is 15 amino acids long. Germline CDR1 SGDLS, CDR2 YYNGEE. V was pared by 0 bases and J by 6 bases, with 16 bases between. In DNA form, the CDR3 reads TGTGCCAGCAGCGTAGGGGGGGCGCAAGGGGCCGAGCAGTACTTC. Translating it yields CASSVGGAQGAEQYF.

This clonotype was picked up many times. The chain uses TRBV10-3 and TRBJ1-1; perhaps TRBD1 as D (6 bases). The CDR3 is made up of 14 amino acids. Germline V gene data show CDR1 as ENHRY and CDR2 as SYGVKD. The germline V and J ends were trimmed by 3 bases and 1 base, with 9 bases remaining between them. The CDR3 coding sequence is TGTGCCATCAGTGATCGGGGGCGGAACACTGAAGCTTTCTTT. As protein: CAISDRGRNTEAFF.

DNA of the CDR3: TGTGCCAGCAGCTTAGCCGGGACTCAAGCGGATACGCAGTATTTT. Residues: CASSLAGTQADTQYF. J is TRBJ2-3 and V is TRBV7-2; D possibly corresponds to TRBD2 (6 bases). Germline lookup yields CDR1 SGHTA and CDR2 FQGNSA. The V end lost 0 bases, the J end lost 6 bases, and 13 bases lay between the germline ends. CDR3 length: 15 amino acids.

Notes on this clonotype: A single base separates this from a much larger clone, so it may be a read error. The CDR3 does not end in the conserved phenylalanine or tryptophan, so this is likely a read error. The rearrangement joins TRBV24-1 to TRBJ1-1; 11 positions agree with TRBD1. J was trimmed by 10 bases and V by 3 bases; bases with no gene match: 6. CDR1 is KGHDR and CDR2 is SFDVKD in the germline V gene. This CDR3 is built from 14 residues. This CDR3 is CATSDPGTGGVAFL. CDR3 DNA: TGTGCCACCAGTGATCCCGGGACAGGGGGTGTAGCTTTCCTT.

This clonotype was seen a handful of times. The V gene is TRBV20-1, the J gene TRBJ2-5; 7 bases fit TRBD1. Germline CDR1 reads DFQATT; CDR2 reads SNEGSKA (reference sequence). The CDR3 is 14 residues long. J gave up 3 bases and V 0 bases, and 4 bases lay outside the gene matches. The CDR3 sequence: CSARDFRGKETQYF. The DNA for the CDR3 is TGCAGTGCTAGAGACTTCAGGGGGAAAGAGACCCAGTACTTC.

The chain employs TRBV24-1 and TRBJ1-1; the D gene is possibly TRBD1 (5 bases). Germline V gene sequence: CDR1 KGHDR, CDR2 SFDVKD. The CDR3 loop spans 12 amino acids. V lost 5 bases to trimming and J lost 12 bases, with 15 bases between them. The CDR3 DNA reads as TGTGCCACCAGTGTCGGGACTTCGAAACCTTTCTTT. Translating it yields CATSVGTSKPFF.

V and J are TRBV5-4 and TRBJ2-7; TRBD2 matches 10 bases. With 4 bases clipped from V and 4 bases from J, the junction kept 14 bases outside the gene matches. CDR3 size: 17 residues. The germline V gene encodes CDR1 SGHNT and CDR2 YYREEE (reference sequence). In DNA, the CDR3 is TGTGCCAGCAGCCCCCGGACTAGCGGATCTGTATTTTACGAGCAGTACTTC. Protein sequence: CASSPRTSGSVFYEQYF.

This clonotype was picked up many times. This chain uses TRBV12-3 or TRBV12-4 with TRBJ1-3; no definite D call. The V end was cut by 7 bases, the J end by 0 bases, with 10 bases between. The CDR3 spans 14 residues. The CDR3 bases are TGTGCCAGCAAATTAACTAGCTCTGGAAACACCATATATTTT. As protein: CASKLTSSGNTIYF.

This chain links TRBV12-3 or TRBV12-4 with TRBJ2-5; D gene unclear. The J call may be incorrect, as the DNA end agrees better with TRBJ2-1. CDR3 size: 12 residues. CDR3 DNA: TGTGCCAGCAGTTTCTACGAAAATGAGCAGTTCTTC. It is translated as CASSFYENEQFF.

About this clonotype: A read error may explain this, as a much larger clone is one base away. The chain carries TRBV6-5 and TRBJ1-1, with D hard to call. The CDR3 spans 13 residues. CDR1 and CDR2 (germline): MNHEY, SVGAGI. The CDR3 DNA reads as TGTGCCAGCTGGACCCAGCGTAACACTGAAGCTTCCTTT. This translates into CASWTQRNTEASF.

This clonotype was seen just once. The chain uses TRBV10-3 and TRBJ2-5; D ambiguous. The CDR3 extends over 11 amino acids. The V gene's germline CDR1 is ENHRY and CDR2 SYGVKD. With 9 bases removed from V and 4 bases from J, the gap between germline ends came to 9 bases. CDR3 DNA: TGTGCCATAACCTACGGAGAGACCCAGTACTTC. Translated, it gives CAITYGETQYF.

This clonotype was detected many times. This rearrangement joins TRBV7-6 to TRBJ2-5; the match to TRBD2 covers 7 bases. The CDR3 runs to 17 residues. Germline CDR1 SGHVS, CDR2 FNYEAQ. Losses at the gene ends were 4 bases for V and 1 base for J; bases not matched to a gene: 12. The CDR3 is CASSSQFRLAAQETQYF. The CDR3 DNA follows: TGTGCCAGCAGCTCCCAGTTCCGGCTAGCGGCCCAAGAGACCCAGTACTTC.

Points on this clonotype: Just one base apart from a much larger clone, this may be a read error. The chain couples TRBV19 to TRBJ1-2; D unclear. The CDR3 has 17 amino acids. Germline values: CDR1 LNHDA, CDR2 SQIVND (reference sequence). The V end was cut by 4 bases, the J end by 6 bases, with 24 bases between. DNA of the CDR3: TGTGCCAGTAGTAACCAAAGTATTCGGCACAGCTATGATGGCTACACCTTC. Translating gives CASSNQSIRHSYDGYTF.

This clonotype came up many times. The CDR3 spells CASSTSWGIQETQYF. The CDR3, as DNA: TGTGCCAGCAGCACCAGCTGGGGGATCCAAGAGACCCAGTACTTC. The chain links TRBV9 to TRBJ2-5; D might be TRBD1 or TRBD2, each matching 5 bases. CDR1 is SGDLS, CDR2 YYNGEE, per germline. V was shortened by 4 bases and J by 1 base, with 14 bases between the two germline ends. The CDR3 sequence is 15 residues long.

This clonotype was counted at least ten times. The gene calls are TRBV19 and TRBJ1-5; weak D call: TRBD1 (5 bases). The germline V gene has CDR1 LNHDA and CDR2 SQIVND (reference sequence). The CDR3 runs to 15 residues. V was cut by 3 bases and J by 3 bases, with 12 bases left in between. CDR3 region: CASSIGGSLNQPQHF. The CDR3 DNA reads TGTGCCAGTAGTATCGGGGGTTCCCTCAATCAGCCCCAGCATTTT.

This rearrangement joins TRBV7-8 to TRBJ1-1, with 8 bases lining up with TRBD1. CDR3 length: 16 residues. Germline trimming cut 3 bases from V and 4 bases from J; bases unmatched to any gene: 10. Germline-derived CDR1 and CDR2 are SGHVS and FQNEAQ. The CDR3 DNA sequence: TGTGCCAGCAGCTTCGGACAGGGCACGAGAGGCACTGAAGCTTTCTTT. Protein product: CASSFGQGTRGTEAFF.

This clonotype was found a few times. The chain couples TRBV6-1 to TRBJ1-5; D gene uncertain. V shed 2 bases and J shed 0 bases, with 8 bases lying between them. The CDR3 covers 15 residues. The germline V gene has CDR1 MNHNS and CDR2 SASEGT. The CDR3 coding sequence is TGTGCCAGCAGTGAAATGGAAAATAGCAATCAGCCCCAGCATTTT. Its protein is CASSEMENSNQPQHF.

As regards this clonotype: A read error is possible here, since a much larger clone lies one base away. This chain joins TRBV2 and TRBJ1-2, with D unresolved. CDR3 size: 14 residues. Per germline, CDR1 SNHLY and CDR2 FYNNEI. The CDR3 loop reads CVSSEEFGNDGYTF. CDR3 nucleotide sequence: TGTGTCAGCAGTGAAGAGTTCGGAAATGATGGCTACACCTTC.

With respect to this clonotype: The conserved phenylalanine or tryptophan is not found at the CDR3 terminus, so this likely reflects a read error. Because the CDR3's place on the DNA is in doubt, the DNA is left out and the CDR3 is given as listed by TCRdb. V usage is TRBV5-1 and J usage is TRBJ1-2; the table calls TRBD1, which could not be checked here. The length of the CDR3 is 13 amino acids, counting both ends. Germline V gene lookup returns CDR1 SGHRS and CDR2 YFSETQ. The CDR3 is CASREGIDRGPTY.

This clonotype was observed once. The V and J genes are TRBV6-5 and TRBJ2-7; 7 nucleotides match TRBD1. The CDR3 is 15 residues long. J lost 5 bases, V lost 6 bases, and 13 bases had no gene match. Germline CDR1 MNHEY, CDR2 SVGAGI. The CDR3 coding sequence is TGTGCCAGCAGCCTAATCGGGACAGTAGGACACGAGCAGTACTTC. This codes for CASSLIGTVGHEQYF.

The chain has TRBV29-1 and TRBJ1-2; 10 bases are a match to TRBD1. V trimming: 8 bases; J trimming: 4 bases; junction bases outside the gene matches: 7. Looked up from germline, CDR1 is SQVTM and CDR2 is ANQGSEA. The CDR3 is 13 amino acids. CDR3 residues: CSMTGGAGYGYTF. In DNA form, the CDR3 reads TGCAGCATGACAGGGGGCGCAGGCTATGGCTACACCTTC.

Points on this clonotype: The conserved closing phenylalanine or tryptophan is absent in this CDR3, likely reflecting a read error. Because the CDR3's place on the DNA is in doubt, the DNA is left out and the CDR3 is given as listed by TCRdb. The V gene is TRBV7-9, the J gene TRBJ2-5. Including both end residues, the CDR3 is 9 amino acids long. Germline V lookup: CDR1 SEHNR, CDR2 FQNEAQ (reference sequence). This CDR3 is CASSLGQVG.